This T cell receptor (beta chain) is drawn from a study of blood T cell repertoires in COVID-19. About the study: Sites across the United States, Italy and Spain contributed samples from acute and convalescent COVID-19.

In the original processing: The assay estimated nucleated cells by amplifying reference gene primers. Generated by immunoSEQ multiplex PCR, the TCRdb table keeps only in-frame clones and is missing some. V and J calls and clone size come straight from that table; D and trimming were deduced from the DNA. The table records about 220,000 clones, roughly 80% of them present only once. The CDR3 runs to 15 residues. The V end was cut by 6 bases, the J end by 7 bases, with 16 bases between. The germline CDR1 and CDR2 sequences are SNHLY and FYNNEI. Ages ranged from roughly 18 to 100 years, with residence in around 24 US areas. Cohort placement rested on clinical history that participants reported themselves.

Sequencing was carried out using PBMCs or T cells enriched from blood (not recorded which). The chain links TRBV2 to TRBJ1-6; possible D gene TRBD1, 6 bases. The receptor was derived from a woman aged 35 to 49 with acute COVID-19. CDR3 DNA sequence: TGTGCCAGCAGGGCAGGGCATGGGGGCAATTCACCCCTCCACTTT. This translates into CASRAGHGGNSPLHF.